The next 16 T cell receptor beta chains were all read from a single sample in a study of shared clonotypes between healthy human individuals. Profiling relied on immunoSEQ multiplex PCR, and the TCRdb table lists in-frame clones only, not all of them. Of fewer than 650,000 clones listed, around 80% are singletons. Sequencing was carried out using PBMCs. The receptors derive from a woman between 40 and 55 years old in good health. Some clones in this sample may be carry-over from other donors' samples.

This clone was recorded a few times. V usage is TRBV18 and J usage is TRBJ2-7; D unresolved. The CDR3 is made up of 13 amino acids. V lost 3 bases and J lost 4, with 10 bases in between. Germline V lookup: CDR1 KGHSH, CDR2 LQKENI. CDR3 in amino acids: CASSPTTKYEQYF. CDR3 nucleotides: TGTGCCAGCTCACCGACAACTAAGTACGAGCAGTACTTC.

V usage is TRBV5-6 and J usage is TRBJ2-5; 8 bases are a match to TRBD2. Unmatched junction bases numbered 3, after V lost 4 bases and J lost 1 base. CDR3 length: 14 amino acids. CDR1 and CDR2 (germline): SGHDT, YYEEEE. The CDR3 nucleotides read TGTGCCAGCAGCGTAACTAGCGGCCAAGAGACCCAGTACTTC. Translated: CASSVTSGQETQYF.

This chain connects TRBV27 to TRBJ1-2; D is uncertain. Per the germline V gene, CDR1 is MNHEY and CDR2 is SMNVEV (reference sequence). V lost 0 bases and J 3 bases, leaving 8 bases between the germline ends. The CDR3 runs 14 residues. The CDR3 nucleotides are TGTGCCAGCAGTTTATCGGCTTACGACTATGGCTACACCTTC. Its protein product is CASSLSAYDYGYTF.

The rearrangement joins TRBV27 to TRBJ2-7; either TRBD1 or TRBD2 may supply D (5 bases each). This CDR3 is built from 13 residues. Trimming took off 5 bases at V and 2 bases at J, with 10 bases between the two ends. The germline gives CDR1 MNHEY, CDR2 SMNVEV (reference sequence). CDR3 coding DNA: TGTGCCAGCAGTGCCGGGACCACCTACGAGCAGTACTTC. Translated: CASSAGTTYEQYF.

Concerning this clone itself: A read error may be the cause here, since a much bigger clone is one base away. The rearrangement links TRBV5-1 to TRBJ2-5; 8 bases fit TRBD1. In germline, CDR1 is SGHRS, CDR2 YFSETQ. The CDR3 contains 17 residues. J gave up 4 bases and V 1 base, and 12 bases lay outside the gene matches. CDR3 DNA sequence: TGCGCCAGCAGCTTGTGGCCTGGACAGGGATTGGGAGAGACCCAGTACTTC. Amino acids: CASSLWPGQGLGETQYF.

This clone came up a few times. The CDR3 DNA reads as TGTGCCAGTAGTATTGGCCTCCTCGAGGAGACCCAGTACTTC. Its translation: CASSIGLLEETQYF. The chain employs TRBV19 and TRBJ2-5, with D hard to call. The germline V gene has CDR1 LNHDA and CDR2 SQIVND (reference sequence). The CDR3 length is 14 residues. V was shortened by 3 bases and J by 5 bases, with 13 bases between the two germline ends. Looking up the rest from reference TRBV19 and TRBJ2-5 gives the full variable domain: DGGITQSPKYLFRKEGQNVTLSCEQNLNHDAMYWYRQDPGQGLRLIYYSQIVNDFQKGDIAEGYSVSREKKESFPLTVTSAQKNPTAFYLCASSIGLLEETQYFGPGTRLLVL.

Remarks on this clone: The junction differs from germline at one of its ends, possibly a read error. V usage is TRBV7-7 and J usage is TRBJ2-7; a weak D match, TRBD2 (6 bases). The CDR3 contains 15 residues. Per germline, CDR1 SSHAT and CDR2 FNYEAQ (reference sequence). In nucleotides, the CDR3 is TGTGCTAGCAGCTTGGGAGGCGGGCAAACCTACGAGCAGTACTTC. It translates to CASSLGGGQTYEQYF.

This chain joins TRBV28 and TRBJ1-1; tentative D call: TRBD1 (6 bases). V was shortened by 5 bases and J by 0 bases, with 10 bases between the two germline ends. Per the germline V gene, CDR1 is MDHEN and CDR2 is SYDVKM. This CDR3 spans 14 amino acids. The CDR3 DNA sequence: TGTGCCAGCAGTGAACAGGGTATGAACACTGAAGCTTTCTTT. Residues: CASSEQGMNTEAFF. Combining the CDR3 with reference TRBV28 and TRBJ1-1 gives the whole variable domain DVKVTQSSRYLVKRTGEKVFLECVQDMDHENMFWYRQDPGLGLRLIYFSYDVKMKEKGDIPEGYSVSREKKERFSLILESASTNQTSMYLCASSEQGMNTEAFFGQGTRLTVV.

A remark on this clone: The same CDR3 is also encoded by other DNA sequences in this sample. V and J are TRBV11-2 and TRBJ2-1; weak D call: TRBD1 (6 bases). The CDR3 runs to 13 residues. Trimming left V 0 bases short and J 7 bases short, with 7 bases between. Germline values: CDR1 SGHAT, CDR2 FQNNGV. The CDR3 loop reads CASSLDRGNEQFF. In DNA form, the CDR3 reads TGTGCCAGCAGCTTAGACAGGGGTAATGAGCAGTTCTTC.

CDR3 coding DNA: TGCAGCGGCCGACAGGGAGGGGACACTGAAGCTTTCTTT. Translating it yields CSGRQGGDTEAFF. This chain joins TRBV29-1 and TRBJ1-1, with 7 bases that match TRBD1. This CDR3 has 13 residues. J was trimmed by 3 bases and V by 7 bases; bases with no gene match: 8. Germline lookup yields CDR1 SQVTM and CDR2 ANQGSEA.

As to this clone: Other DNA sequences of this sample code for an identical CDR3. V is TRBV29-1 and J is TRBJ2-1; D possibly corresponds to TRBD1 (5 bases). Germline values: CDR1 SQVTM, CDR2 ANQGSEA. The CDR3 consists of 12 residues. The CDR3 DNA follows: TGCAGTGCCAATCCCTACCAGGGCCGACAGTTCTTC. It translates to CSANPYQGRQFF.

The chain links TRBV15 to TRBJ2-7; tentatively, D is TRBD1 (6 bases). V lost 2 bases, J lost 2 bases, and 13 bases lay in between. Germline CDR1 is LNHNV and CDR2 is YYDKDF (reference sequence). The CDR3 length is 15 residues. The CDR3 DNA sequence: TGTGCCACCAGCAGAACCGACAGGTTAACCTACGAGCAGTACTTC. This gives the protein CATSRTDRLTYEQYF.

The rearrangement links TRBV9 to TRBJ2-1; D ambiguous. CDR1 and CDR2 (germline): SGDLS, YYNGEE. This CDR3 comprises 15 residues. Trimming removed 0 bases at V and 2 bases at J, with 9 bases between. CDR3 sequence (DNA): TGTGCCAGCAGCGTAGGGGTAAGTGCCTACAATGAGCAGTTCTTC. Its translation is CASSVGVSAYNEQFF.

Regarding this clone: A much more abundant neighbour one base away suggests this may be a read error. The chain joins TRBV7-2 to TRBJ2-1; 14 nucleotides agree with TRBD2. CDR1 SGHTA and CDR2 FQGNSA come from the germline V gene. The CDR3 covers 15 residues. The CDR3 spells CASSPTSGRANAQFF. CDR3 DNA sequence: TGTGCCAGCAGCCCGACTAGCGGGAGGGCGAATGCGCAGTTCTTC.

This clone was seen more than once but under ten times. The chain joins TRBV19 to TRBJ1-2; D is undetermined. This CDR3 has 15 residues. Germline V lookup: CDR1 LNHDA, CDR2 SQIVND (reference sequence). V was pared by 3 bases and J by 4 bases, with 15 bases between. CDR3 region: CASSMAQFISYGYTF. In DNA, the CDR3 is TGTGCCAGTAGTATGGCCCAGTTTATCTCCTATGGCTACACCTTC.

On this clone: This specimen includes other DNA sequences encoding the same CDR3. The CDR3 region is CATSRGGGDTGELFF. In DNA, the CDR3 is TGTGCCACCAGCAGAGGAGGGGGAGACACCGGGGAGCTGTTTTTT. The chain carries TRBV15 and TRBJ2-2; D is perhaps TRBD1 (6 bases). Germline CDR1 LNHNV, CDR2 YYDKDF (reference sequence). The CDR3 spans 15 residues. Trimming stripped 1 base from V and 3 bases from J, with 9 bases between.